Listed below are T cell receptor beta chains from one sample, sequenced in a study of T cell repertoires in aging, cancer and after chemotherapy. TCRdb independently ran MiXCR on the multiplex PCR reads; one entry per CDR3 protein. The sample gives approximately 4,900 distinct CDR3 sequences, roughly 40% of which show up once; roughly 45% is in the top ten. Source material: blood. These TCRs come from a human donor with a blood cancer. CDR3s include the opening cysteine and the closing phenylalanine or tryptophan. Each record gives: clone size, V gene, CDR3 length, J gene, D gene, CDR3 protein, CDR3 DNA. The D gene is left open where the match is weak. Only some rows state a clone size, as once, few, many or a class for expanded clones.

clone size: few
V gene: TRBV5-1
CDR3 length: 16
J gene: TRBJ2-5
D gene: TRBD2
CDR3 protein: CASSLVRAGVTETQYF
CDR3 DNA: TGCGCCAGCAGCTTGGTTCGAGCGGGGGTTACGGAGACCCAGTACTTC

clone size: once
V gene: TRBV27
CDR3 length: 14
J gene: TRBJ1-2
D gene: -
CDR3 protein: CASSLIGENYGYTF
CDR3 DNA: TGTGCCAGCAGTTTGATAGGCGAGAACTATGGCTACACCTTC

clone size: -
V gene: TRBV7-6
CDR3 length: 15
J gene: TRBJ2-3
D gene: -
CDR3 protein: CASSLEARATDTQYF
CDR3 DNA: TGTGCCAGCAGCTTAGAGGCCAGGGCCACAGATACGCAGTATTTT

clone size: -
V gene: TRBV27
CDR3 length: 13
J gene: TRBJ2-7
D gene: -
CDR3 protein: CASSSGGVDEQYF
CDR3 DNA: TGTGCCAGCAGTTCCGGAGGGGTGGACGAGCAGTACTTC

clone size: -
V gene: TRBV6-5
CDR3 length: 15
J gene: TRBJ2-3
D gene: TRBD1
CDR3 protein: CASSLTGAGTDTQYF
CDR3 DNA: TGTGCCAGCAGTTTAACAGGGGCCGGGACAGATACGCAGTATTTT

clone size: -
V gene: TRBV20-1
CDR3 length: 12
J gene: TRBJ1-5
D gene: TRBD1
CDR3 protein: CSAAQGDQPQHF
CDR3 DNA: TGCAGTGCAGCGCAGGGGGATCAGCCCCAGCATTTT

clone size: -
V gene: TRBV19
CDR3 length: 13
J gene: TRBJ2-7
D gene: TRBD1
CDR3 protein: CASSGQGVYEQYF
CDR3 DNA: TGTGCCAGTAGTGGACAGGGGGTCTACGAGCAGTACTTC

clone size: few
V gene: TRBV7-9
CDR3 length: 17
J gene: TRBJ2-3
D gene: TRBD2
CDR3 protein: CASSPKLAGGLTDTQYF
CDR3 DNA: TGTGCCAGCAGCCCAAAGCTAGCGGGGGGACTCACAGATACGCAGTATTTT

clone size: -
V gene: TRBV5-1
CDR3 length: 17
J gene: TRBJ1-4
D gene: TRBD1
CDR3 protein: CASSLVAGGEANEKLFF
CDR3 DNA: TGCGCCAGCAGCTTGGTGGCAGGGGGGGAGGCTAATGAAAAACTGTTTTTT

clone size: -
V gene: TRBV19
CDR3 length: 15
J gene: TRBJ1-6
D gene: TRBD1
CDR3 protein: CASSDRGLGNSPLHF
CDR3 DNA: TGTGCCAGTAGCGACAGGGGCCTGGGGAATTCACCCCTCCACTTT

clone size: medium-sized
V gene: TRBV27
CDR3 length: 14
J gene: TRBJ2-1
D gene: -
CDR3 protein: CASSLQGGYNEQFF
CDR3 DNA: TGTGCCAGCAGTTTACAGGGGGGTTACAATGAGCAGTTCTTC

clone size: -
V gene: TRBV5-6
CDR3 length: 14
J gene: TRBJ1-5
D gene: -
CDR3 protein: CASSFISSDQPQHF
CDR3 DNA: TGTGCCAGCAGCTTTATCTCATCGGATCAGCCCCAGCATTTT

clone size: -
V gene: TRBV27
CDR3 length: 14
J gene: TRBJ1-5
D gene: -
CDR3 protein: CASSLRGYNQPQHF
CDR3 DNA: TGTGCCAGCAGTTTAAGAGGGTATAATCAGCCCCAGCATTTT

clone size: once
V gene: TRBV19
CDR3 length: 13
J gene: TRBJ2-1
D gene: TRBD1
CDR3 protein: CAWKQGWGNEQFF
CDR3 DNA: TGTGCCTGGAAACAGGGGTGGGGGAATGAGCAGTTCTTC

clone size: medium-sized
V gene: TRBV29-1
CDR3 length: 13
J gene: TRBJ2-5
D gene: -
CDR3 protein: CSVELEGRETQYF
CDR3 DNA: TGCAGCGTTGAACTCGAGGGGCGGGAGACCCAGTACTTC

clone size: few
V gene: TRBV6-5
CDR3 length: 15
J gene: TRBJ2-1
D gene: -
CDR3 protein: CASSYGKSSYNEQFF
CDR3 DNA: TGTGCCAGCAGTTACGGTAAAAGCTCCTACAATGAGCAGTTCTTC

clone size: -
V gene: TRBV19
CDR3 length: 15
J gene: TRBJ1-1
D gene: -
CDR3 protein: CASSIDAAGNTEAFF
CDR3 DNA: TGTGCCAGTAGTATAGATGCGGCAGGGAACACTGAAGCTTTCTTT

clone size: few
V gene: TRBV5-6
CDR3 length: 14
J gene: TRBJ1-2
D gene: -
CDR3 protein: CASSLKWRADGYTF
CDR3 DNA: TGTGCCAGCAGCTTGAAATGGAGGGCAGATGGCTACACCTTC

clone size: medium-sized
V gene: TRBV29-1
CDR3 length: 13
J gene: TRBJ2-7
D gene: TRBD1
CDR3 protein: CSVRGGRASEQYF
CDR3 DNA: TGCAGCGTCCGAGGGGGCAGGGCGAGCGAGCAGTACTTC

clone size: -
V gene: TRBV5-4
CDR3 length: 14
J gene: TRBJ2-7
D gene: -
CDR3 protein: CASSREQASYEQYF
CDR3 DNA: TGTGCCAGCAGCCGGGAGCAGGCTAGCTACGAGCAGTACTTC

clone size: few
V gene: TRBV18
CDR3 length: 16
J gene: TRBJ1-3
D gene: TRBD1
CDR3 protein: CASSPMGQGIGNTIYF
CDR3 DNA: TGTGCCAGCTCACCAATGGGACAGGGAATCGGAAACACCATATATTTT

clone size: -
V gene: TRBV12-3/TRBV12-4
CDR3 length: 13
J gene: TRBJ1-2
D gene: -
CDR3 protein: CASSLGLFYGYTF
CDR3 DNA: TGTGCCAGCAGTTTGGGGCTCTTCTATGGCTACACCTTC

clone size: -
V gene: TRBV12-3/TRBV12-4
CDR3 length: 13
J gene: TRBJ1-2
D gene: TRBD1
CDR3 protein: CASSLSGTAGYTF
CDR3 DNA: TGTGCCAGCAGTTTGTCCGGGACAGCTGGCTACACCTTC

clone size: -
V gene: TRBV5-6
CDR3 length: 18
J gene: TRBJ2-4
D gene: -
CDR3 protein: CASSPGRPWAPPQNIQYF
CDR3 DNA: TGTGCCAGCAGTCCGGGACGGCCATGGGCCCCCCCCCAAAACATTCAGTACTTC

clone size: -
V gene: TRBV5-4
CDR3 length: 17
J gene: TRBJ1-1
D gene: -
CDR3 protein: CASSPPRGATKWTEAFF
CDR3 DNA: TGTGCCAGCAGCCCCCCCCGGGGGGCGACTAAGTGGACTGAAGCTTTCTTT

clone size: -
V gene: TRBV12-3/TRBV12-4
CDR3 length: 13
J gene: TRBJ1-2
D gene: -
CDR3 protein: CASSYWVSHGYTF
CDR3 DNA: TGTGCCAGCAGTTATTGGGTGTCCCATGGCTACACCTTC

clone size: -
V gene: TRBV19
CDR3 length: 15
J gene: TRBJ1-5
D gene: -
CDR3 protein: CASWGLQGKRQPQHF
CDR3 DNA: TGTGCCAGTTGGGGTTTACAGGGTAAGCGTCAGCCCCAGCATTTT

clone size: few
V gene: TRBV27
CDR3 length: 16
J gene: TRBJ1-1
D gene: -
CDR3 protein: CASSTSVVSRNTEAFF
CDR3 DNA: -

clone size: medium-sized
V gene: TRBV30
CDR3 length: 14
J gene: TRBJ2-3
D gene: TRBD2
CDR3 protein: CAWSPGGLTDTQYF
CDR3 DNA: TGTGCCTGGAGTCCGGGGGGGCTGACAGATACGCAGTATTTT

clone size: medium-sized
V gene: TRBV6-6
CDR3 length: 15
J gene: TRBJ2-2
D gene: -
CDR3 protein: CASSLWGQDTGELFF
CDR3 DNA: TGTGCCAGCAGTCTCTGGGGGCAGGACACCGGGGAGCTGTTTTTT

clone size: -
V gene: TRBV12-3/TRBV12-4
CDR3 length: 14
J gene: TRBJ1-5
D gene: -
CDR3 protein: CASSLDQPNQPQHF
CDR3 DNA: TGTGCCAGCAGTTTAGACCAGCCTAATCAGCCCCAGCATTTT

clone size: -
V gene: TRBV5-1
CDR3 length: 16
J gene: TRBJ1-2
D gene: -
CDR3 protein: CASSFEGGAGNYGYTF
CDR3 DNA: TGCGCCAGCAGCTTCGAAGGTGGGGCAGGTAACTATGGCTACACCTTC

clone size: -
V gene: TRBV19
CDR3 length: 14
J gene: TRBJ1-6
D gene: -
CDR3 protein: CASSAPNRNSPLHF
CDR3 DNA: TGTGCCAGTTCCGCGCCAAACAGGAATTCACCCCTCCACTTT

clone size: -
V gene: TRBV18
CDR3 length: 15
J gene: TRBJ1-6
D gene: TRBD1
CDR3 protein: CASSTGTGINSPLHF
CDR3 DNA: TGTGCCAGCTCAACCGGGACAGGGATAAATTCACCCCTCCACTTT

clone size: -
V gene: TRBV6-5
CDR3 length: 14
J gene: TRBJ1-2
D gene: -
CDR3 protein: CASSSTGTLYGYTF
CDR3 DNA: TGTGCCAGCAGTAGTACCGGGACACTCTATGGCTACACCTTC

clone size: few
V gene: TRBV20-1
CDR3 length: 13
J gene: TRBJ2-2
D gene: -
CDR3 protein: CSALGRNTGELFF
CDR3 DNA: TGCAGTGCTCTAGGACGTAACACCGGGGAGCTGTTTTTT

clone size: -
V gene: TRBV6-1
CDR3 length: 16
J gene: TRBJ2-3
D gene: -
CDR3 protein: CASPPAGAGGGDTQYF
CDR3 DNA: TGCGCCAGCCCCCCAGCAGGGGCTGGGGGGGGAGATACGCAGTATTTT

clone size: few
V gene: TRBV5-5
CDR3 length: 15
J gene: TRBJ2-3
D gene: TRBD2
CDR3 protein: CASSMTSSSTDTQYF
CDR3 DNA: TGTGCCAGCAGCATGACTAGCTCTAGCACAGATACGCAGTATTTT

clone size: few
V gene: TRBV30
CDR3 length: 14
J gene: TRBJ2-4
D gene: -
CDR3 protein: CAWSVWGVQNIQYF
CDR3 DNA: TGTGCCTGGAGTGTATGGGGGGTGCAAAACATTCAGTACTTC

clone size: -
V gene: TRBV27
CDR3 length: 15
J gene: TRBJ2-3
D gene: TRBD2
CDR3 protein: CASSLLAGGTDTQYF
CDR3 DNA: TGTGCCAGCAGTCTACTAGCGGGGGGCACAGATACGCAGTATTTT